This passage covers 21 T cell receptor beta chains from one sample sequenced in a study of shared clonotypes between healthy human individuals. Assay used: immunoSEQ multiplex PCR; TCRdb lists only in-frame clones, some missing. This table holds 2 million to 2.5 million clones, approximately 93% found once. Sequenced sample: naive CD4+ T cells from PBMCs. Subset reported: CD45RA+ positively selected. The receptors here all came from a man aged 18 to 35 in good health. Some clones in this sample may be carry-over from other donors' samples.

This rearrangement joins TRBV29-1 to TRBJ2-7, with D tentatively TRBD1 (5 bases). The V end lost 0 bases, the J end lost 5 bases, and 17 bases lay between the germline ends. Germline lookup yields CDR1 SQVTM and CDR2 ANQGSEA. The CDR3 contains 15 residues. The CDR3 nucleotides are TGCAGCGTTGAAGATCGGTACAGGTTTGGGAACGAGCAGTACTTC. This encodes CSVEDRYRFGNEQYF.

This chain joins TRBV6-1 and TRBJ1-5, with D possibly being TRBD1 (5 bases). V gave up 3 bases and J gave up 2 bases, with 14 bases separating them. From germline, CDR1 is MNHNS and CDR2 SASEGT. The CDR3 loop spans 16 amino acids. Here the CDR3 reads CASSDWAGRGNQPQHF. In DNA, the CDR3 is TGTGCCAGCAGTGATTGGGCAGGGAGGGGCAATCAGCCCCAGCATTTT.

The CDR3: CASSPITTNEKLFF. CDR3 sequence (DNA): TGTGCCAGCAGCCCCATAACAACTAATGAAAAACTGTTTTTT. The chain joins TRBV7-6 to TRBJ1-4; no reliable D call. Trimming took 5 bases from V and 0 from J, leaving 7 bases between them. This CDR3 contains 14 residues. Germline CDR1 and CDR2: SGHVS and FNYEAQ. The whole variable domain, filled in from reference TRBV7-6 and TRBJ1-4, reads GAGVSQSPRYKVTKRGQDVALRCDPISGHVSLYWYRQALGQGPEFLTYFNYEAQQDKSGLPNDRFSAERPEGSISTLTIQRTEQRDSAMYRCASSPITTNEKLFFGSGTQLSVL.

This chain uses TRBV6-5 with TRBJ1-4, with a possible D match to TRBD1 (5 bases). Trimming cost V 2 bases and J 5 bases, with 9 bases left between them. CDR1 MNHEY and CDR2 SVGAGI come from the germline V gene. The CDR3 runs 14 residues. Here the CDR3 DNA reads TGTGCCAGCAGTTACCGGGCAGGGAATGAAAAACTGTTTTTT. Translation: CASSYRAGNEKLFF.

V is TRBV6-5 and J is TRBJ1-3, with 7 bases identical to TRBD1. The J segment lost 2 bases and the V segment lost 9 bases, leaving 10 bases of the junction unmatched. Germline CDR1 is MNHEY and CDR2 is SVGAGI. This CDR3 spans 15 amino acids. The DNA of the CDR3 is TGTGCCAGTCACCCCCCCGGGACAGCTGGAAACACCATATATTTT. Residues: CASHPPGTAGNTIYF.

Here the CDR3 DNA reads TGTGCCAGCAGCTTCTTCTTGGGACCGGGTGGCTACACCTTC. It yields the protein CASSFFLGPGGYTF. The rearrangement joins TRBV11-2 to TRBJ1-2, with D possibly being TRBD1 (5 bases). The CDR3 contains 14 residues. CDR1 and CDR2 from the germline V gene are SGHAT and FQNNGV. V was shortened by 3 bases and J by 7 bases, with 15 bases between the two germline ends.

V is TRBV11-2 and J is TRBJ2-1; tentatively, D is TRBD1 (5 bases). V was shortened by 4 bases and J by 0 bases, with 10 bases between the two germline ends. Germline V gene sequence: CDR1 SGHAT, CDR2 FQNNGV. The CDR3 sequence is 15 residues long. In nucleotides, the CDR3 is TGTGCCAGCAGCTGGGGCCTCCCCTCCTACAATGAGCAGTTCTTC. Its protein is CASSWGLPSYNEQFF.

Concerning this clone itself: Other nucleotide sequences from this sample produce the same CDR3. The chain employs TRBV9 and TRBJ2-3; TRBD2 aligns across 7 bases. Germline-derived CDR1 and CDR2 are SGDLS and YYNGEE. The J segment lost 5 bases and the V segment lost 0 bases, leaving 0 bases of the junction unmatched. The CDR3 runs 13 residues. This chain's CDR3 is CASSVAGGDTQYF. The CDR3 DNA follows: TGTGCCAGCAGCGTAGCGGGAGGAGATACGCAGTATTTT.

The chain links TRBV5-1 to TRBJ1-1; tentatively, D is TRBD1 (5 bases). Per germline, CDR1 SGHRS and CDR2 YFSETQ. This CDR3 has 14 residues. Trimming stripped 0 bases from V and 7 bases from J, with 13 bases between. CDR3 DNA: TGCGCCAGCAGCTTGGCGGCCCCGAGGGGTGAAGCTTTCTTT. It specifies CASSLAAPRGEAFF.

The chain carries TRBV28 and TRBJ1-2; the D gene is possibly TRBD1 (6 bases). This CDR3 comprises 15 residues. Trimming shortened V by 8 bases and J by 4 bases, and 20 bases separated the two germline ends. From germline, CDR1 is MDHEN and CDR2 SYDVKM. The CDR3 protein is CASGVPRRGGYGYTF. The CDR3 nucleotides are TGTGCCAGCGGGGTACCAAGGAGAGGGGGCTATGGCTACACCTTC.

V gene TRBV9 combines with J gene TRBJ2-2, with 8 bases that match TRBD1. V lost 3 bases to trimming and J lost 3 bases; unmatched junction nucleotides: 4. Germline CDR1 reads SGDLS; CDR2 reads YYNGEE. The CDR3 is 15 residues long. CDR3 nucleotide sequence: TGTGCCAGCAGCGCCAGGGGGCGGGACACCGGGGAGCTGTTTTTT. Encoded protein: CASSARGRDTGELFF.

The genes are TRBV7-9 and TRBJ2-7; TRBD1 is a possible D gene (6 bases). This CDR3 contains 12 residues. Germline V gene lookup returns CDR1 SEHNR and CDR2 FQNEAQ (reference sequence). The V and J ends lost 4 bases and 7 bases respectively, with 11 bases between them. The CDR3 region has the DNA TGTGCCAGCAGCTCCCACAGGGAAGAGCAGTACTTC. It translates to CASSSHREEQYF. Variable domain in full (rest from reference TRBV7-9 and TRBJ2-7): DTGVSQNPRHKITKRGQNVTFRCDPISEHNRLYWYRQTLGQGPEFLTYFQNEAQLEKSRLLSDRFSAERPKGSFSTLEIQRTEQGDSAMYLCASSSHREEQYFGPGTRLTVT.

The chain employs TRBV30 and TRBJ2-3, with a weak D call TRBD2 (6 bases). V was clipped by 2 bases and J by 3 bases, with 18 bases between them. The CDR3 length is 16 residues. CDR1 and CDR2 (germline): GTSNPN, SVGIG (reference sequence). The CDR3 region has the DNA TGTGCCTGGAGTCCGCCGACTAGTCAAAAGACAGATACGCAGTATTTT. It yields the protein CAWSPPTSQKTDTQYF. The full variable domain, with the rest looked up from reference TRBV30 and TRBJ2-3, is SQTIHQWPATLVQPVGSPLSLECTVEGTSNPNLYWYRQAAGRGLQLLFYSVGIGQISSEVPQNLSASRPQDRQFILSSKKLLLSDSGFYLCAWSPPTSQKTDTQYFGPGTRLTVL.

The chain uses TRBV7-3 and TRBJ2-3; D possibly uses TRBD1 or TRBD2 (5 bases each). There are 15 residues in the CDR3. The V and J ends lost 5 bases and 2 bases respectively, with 14 bases between them. Germline loops: CDR1 SGHTA, CDR2 FQGTGA. CDR3 protein: CASSPRGRYTDTQYF. In DNA form, the CDR3 reads TGTGCCAGCAGCCCCCGGGGACGGTACACAGATACGCAGTATTTT.

The chain recombines TRBV10-1 with TRBJ2-1; D perhaps matches TRBD1 (6 bases). The length of the CDR3 is 15 residues. Germline-derived CDR1 and CDR2 are WNHNN and SYGVQD (reference sequence). V was clipped by 3 bases and J by 6 bases, with 15 bases between them. CDR3 DNA sequence: TGCGCCAGCAGTGACACAGGGAAATGGGGCAATGAGCAGTTCTTC. This translates into CASSDTGKWGNEQFF.

The chain carries TRBV28 and TRBJ2-3; 8 nucleotides align to TRBD2. This CDR3 comprises 20 residues. CDR1 and CDR2 (germline): MDHEN, SYDVKM. Losses at the gene ends were 5 bases for V and 2 bases for J; bases not matched to a gene: 21. This chain's CDR3 is CASSLRQGSAGATITDTQYF. CDR3 DNA sequence: TGTGCCAGCAGTCTCCGTCAGGGGTCAGCGGGAGCGACTATCACAGATACGCAGTATTTT.

This chain connects TRBV5-1 to TRBJ1-2; no reliable D call. Deletions cut 6 bases from V and 8 bases from J, with 20 bases between. CDR1 SGHRS and CDR2 YFSETQ come from the germline V gene. The CDR3 consists of 14 residues. CDR3 sequence reads: CASTLLPGQGGYTF. The CDR3 bases are TGCGCCAGCACCCTACTACCAGGTCAAGGGGGCTACACCTTC.

A word on this clone: Other nucleotide sequences from this sample produce the same CDR3. The V and J genes are TRBV18 and TRBJ1-4; D remains ambiguous. V was pared by 2 bases and J by 8 bases, with 9 bases between. The germline CDR1 and CDR2 sequences are KGHSH and LQKENI. CDR3 length equals 13 residues. CDR3 sequence reads: CASSPGIGEKLFF. The CDR3 bases are TGTGCCAGCTCACCAGGGATCGGAGAAAAACTGTTTTTT.

V is TRBV7-6 and J is TRBJ1-5; 10 nucleotides match TRBD1. Germline V CDR1 and CDR2: SGHVS, FNYEAQ. This CDR3 is built from 15 residues. The V and J ends lost 5 bases and 6 bases, in that order; junction bases with no gene match: 7. The CDR3 loop reads CASSPRRDRGQPQHF. In nucleotides, the CDR3 is TGTGCCAGCAGCCCTAGGAGGGACAGGGGTCAGCCCCAGCATTTT.

The rearrangement links TRBV28 to TRBJ1-5; 7 nucleotides line up with TRBD1. CDR3 length equals 15 residues. The germline V gene has CDR1 MDHEN and CDR2 SYDVKM. The ends lost 5 bases at V and 5 bases at J; junction bases unmatched: 9. As DNA, the CDR3 is TGTGCCAGCAGTACTAACAGGGGAGGGGATCAGCCCCAGCATTTT. Its protein product is CASSTNRGGDQPQHF.

The V call is TRBV7-6, the J call TRBJ1-5, with D possibly being TRBD1 (6 bases). Germline CDR1 is SGHVS and CDR2 is FNYEAQ. Trimming stripped 5 bases from V and 4 bases from J, with 12 bases between. The CDR3 length is 14 residues. DNA for the CDR3: TGTGCCAGCAGCCTCTACAGGGATAATCAGCCCCAGCATTTT. Residues: CASSLYRDNQPQHF.